These T cell receptor beta chains were read from a single sample in a study of blood T cell repertoires in COVID-19. The assay was immunoSEQ multiplex PCR, and TCRdb's table has in-frame clones only and misses some. The sample has 250,000 to 300,000 clones, about nine tenths seen once; the top ten hold approximately 2%. The sequenced sample consisted of peripheral blood. These receptors originate from a young woman with COVID-19, enrolled during active disease. Both conserved end residues are part of each CDR3. D genes are given only for firm matches. The listing skips clone size in some rows; elsewhere it reads once, few, many or a size class.

clone size	D gene	J gene	V gene	CDR3 DNA	CDR3 protein
-	-	TRBJ1-6	TRBV30	TGTGCCTGGAGTGGTACTCTCGATGGTAATTCACCCCTCCACTTT	CAWSGTLDGNSPLHF
-	TRBD1	TRBJ1-2	TRBV5-1	TGCGCCAGCAGCTTGGACGGGACAGGGAGAGGCTACACCTTC	CASSLDGTGRGYTF
-	TRBD1	TRBJ2-7	TRBV7-9	TGTGCCAGCAGCTTACCATACAGGGGGGACGAGCAGTACTTC	CASSLPYRGDEQYF
-	TRBD2	TRBJ2-2	TRBV12-3/TRBV12-4	TGTGCCACCAGGACTAGCAATCTCGGGGAGCTGTTTTTT	CATRTSNLGELFF
-	-	TRBJ1-2	TRBV5-1	TGCGCCAGCAGCTTGGCCGAGAACTATGGCTACACCTTC	CASSLAENYGYTF
-	TRBD2	TRBJ2-1	TRBV5-1	TGCGCCAGCAGCTTGATAGCGGGGGGCCTCGGGGAGCAGTTCTTC	CASSLIAGGLGEQFF
-	TRBD1	TRBJ1-1	TRBV28	TGTGCCAGCAGTCCCCCGGGACAGGGATGGGTAGCTTTCTTT	CASSPPGQGWVAFF
-	TRBD1	TRBJ1-5	TRBV3-1/TRBV3-2	TGTGCCAGCAGCCAAGATACAGGGGGCTTGAATCAGCCCCAGCATTTT	CASSQDTGGLNQPQHF
-	TRBD2	TRBJ2-7	TRBV27	TGTGCCAGCGGGCCCGGGACTAGCGGGCCCGAGCAGTACTTC	CASGPGTSGPEQYF
-	-	TRBJ1-1	TRBV28	TGTGCCAGCACCACAGGGATGTACACTGAAGCTTTCTTT	CASTTGMYTEAFF
-	TRBD2	TRBJ2-1	TRBV5-1	TGCGCCAGCAGCCTGACTAGCGGGAACCGGGAGCAGTTCTTC	CASSLTSGNREQFF
-	-	TRBJ2-1	TRBV30	TGTGCCTGGAGTGTATCGGGACTCGCGGACAATGAGCAGTTCTTC	CAWSVSGLADNEQFF
-	TRBD2	TRBJ2-7	TRBV6-5	TGTGCCAGCAGTTACACAGCGGGAGGAGGGTACGAGCAGTACTTC	CASSYTAGGGYEQYF
-	TRBD1	TRBJ1-2	TRBV3-1/TRBV3-2	TGTGCCAGCAGCTTCCCGGGACAGGGGGTATATGGCTACACCTTC	CASSFPGQGVYGYTF
once	TRBD1	TRBJ2-1	TRBV5-4	TGTGCCAGCGGCCCTACCACAGGGGTCCTCTTTGATGAGCAGTTCTTC	CASGPTTGVLFDEQFF
-	-	TRBJ1-2	TRBV19	TGTGCCAGTAGTGCAGGCTTCTATGGCTACACCTTC	CASSAGFYGYTF
-	-	TRBJ1-6	TRBV7-3	TGTGCCAGCAGCCCCGGACAGAATAATTCACCCCTCCACTTT	CASSPGQNNSPLHF
-	TRBD1	TRBJ1-5	TRBV20-1	TGCAGTGCTAGTCCCACGACAGGGGCTAATCAGCCCCAGCATTTT	CSASPTTGANQPQHF
-	TRBD2	TRBJ2-1	TRBV10-3	TGTGCCATCAGCCAAGGGTCTAGCGGGAGGGCCGGTAAGTTCTTC	CAISQGSSGRAGKFF
-	-	TRBJ1-4	TRBV5-6	TGTGCCAGCAGCTTATACAGTACTAATGAAAAACTGTTTTTT	CASSLYSTNEKLFF
-	TRBD1	TRBJ1-2	TRBV19	TGTGCCAGTAGTATAGGGACAGGGAACCTCTATGGCTACACCTTC	CASSIGTGNLYGYTF
-	-	TRBJ1-2	TRBV12-3/TRBV12-4	TGTGCCAGCAGTTTGTCCAGCTATGGCTACACCTTC	CASSLSSYGYTF
-	-	TRBJ1-2	TRBV5-4	TGTGCCAGCAGCGCGCCGGGACAAAACCCCGCGGATGGCTACACCTTC	CASSAPGQNPADGYTF
once	-	TRBJ1-2	TRBV5-1	TGCGCCAGCAGCTACGAGGCGGCAGACCTAGGCTACACCTTC	CASSYEAADLGYTF
-	-	TRBJ2-2	TRBV12-3/TRBV12-4	TGTGCCAGCAGTTTACGAGACACCGGGGAGCTGTTTTTT	CASSLRDTGELFF
-	-	TRBJ1-1	TRBV27	TGTGCCAGCAGCCGCCAGGGCACGGACACTGAAGCTTTCTTT	CASSRQGTDTEAFF
-	-	TRBJ1-4	TRBV19	TGTGCCAGTAGTATAGATATAACAGGGAGAAAACTGTTTTTT	CASSIDITGRKLFF
once	-	TRBJ1-2	TRBV5-4	TGTGCCAGCAGCTTGTTTATAGCGGCAGGCCAGTACTATGGCTACACCTTC	CASSLFIAAGQYYGYTF
-	-	TRBJ2-3	TRBV20-1	TGCAGTGCTAGTATAGTCCGCACAGATACGCAGTATTTT	CSASIVRTDTQYF
-	TRBD1	TRBJ2-2	TRBV29-1	TGCAGCGTTGCTGGGACAGGGAGCACCGGGGAGCTGTTTTTT	CSVAGTGSTGELFF
-	-	TRBJ2-1	TRBV5-4	TGTGCCAGCAGCGGCGAGCAGGCACACAATGAGCAGTTCTTC	CASSGEQAHNEQFF
-	TRBD1	TRBJ1-4	TRBV7-2	TGTGCCAGCAGCTATCGACAGGGCCTTAATGAAAAACTGTTTTTT	CASSYRQGLNEKLFF
-	-	TRBJ2-7	TRBV25-1	TGTGCCAGCAGTGCAGGCAACGAGCAGTACTTC	CASSAGNEQYF
-	TRBD1	TRBJ2-7	TRBV28	TGTGCCAGCAGTGGATCCCGGGACAGGGGAAGGCCTTTCTTC	CASSGSRDRGRPFF
-	-	TRBJ2-3	TRBV27	TGTGCCAGCACCGACGCGGGGCCCCCAGATACGCAGTATTTT	CASTDAGPPDTQYF
-	TRBD1	TRBJ1-5	TRBV5-6	TGTGCCAGCAGCTTTGGGACAGGGGGGGTAGGTCAGCCCCAGCATTTT	CASSFGTGGVGQPQHF
-	-	TRBJ2-7	TRBV6-1	TGTGCCAGCAGTGAAGTTGATCAGCGGCAGTACTTC	CASSEVDQRQYF
-	-	TRBJ1-4	TRBV7-6	TGTGCCAGCAGCTTAGCTCGAGGGCCGGGTGAAAAACTGTTTTTT	CASSLARGPGEKLFF
-	-	TRBJ1-3	TRBV27	TGTGCCAGCCGACCTTTAACAAACAGGGATTACTCTGGAAACACCATATATTTT	CASRPLTNRDYSGNTIYF
-	-	TRBJ1-5	TRBV28	TGTGCCAGCAGGGGACCCGGGGGACATCAGCCCCAGCATTTT	CASRGPGGHQPQHF
-	TRBD1	TRBJ1-2	TRBV7-2	TGTGCCAGCAGCTTAGGGCAGGGGGCCTACTATGGCTACACCTTC	CASSLGQGAYYGYTF
-	-	TRBJ2-1	TRBV29-1	TGCAGCGTGGGGAGTTCCTACAATGAGCAGTTCTTC	CSVGSSYNEQFF
-	TRBD1	TRBJ1-5	TRBV6-5	TGTGCCAGCAGTTCTACAGGGGTGAATCAGCCCCAGCATTTT	CASSSTGVNQPQHF